The 21 T cell receptor beta chains reported below all come from one sample, sequenced in a study of CD8+CD57+ T cells in acquired aplastic anemia. CDR3 and TCR beta VDJ profiling relied on genomic DNA as the template. Each CDR3 protein is one row after TCRdb ran MiXCR on the reads. The table has hundreds of thousands of distinct CDR3 sequences, around 68% seen once. The source material was sorted CD4+, CD8+, or CD8+CD57+ T cells (not recorded which) from PBMCs. The receptors were sampled from a human donor in good health, serving as a control.

The chain has TRBV5-1 and TRBJ2-7, with 8 positions matching TRBD1. There are 13 residues in the CDR3. Unmatched junction bases numbered 6, after V lost 6 bases and J lost 4 bases. Germline V gene data show CDR1 as SGHRS and CDR2 as YFSETQ. CDR3 bases: TGCGCCAGCACGGGACAGGATGAATACGAGCAGTACTTC. It encodes CASTGQDEYEQYF. The full variable domain, its missing parts supplied by reference TRBV5-1 and TRBJ2-7, is KAGVTQTPRYLIKTRGQQVTLSCSPISGHRSVSWYQQTPGQGLQFLFEYFSETQRNKGNFPGRFSGRQFSNSRSEMNVSTLELGDSALYLCASTGQDEYEQYFGPGTRLTVT.

This clonotype was observed a single time. The rearrangement joins TRBV4-1 to TRBJ2-6; D might be TRBD1 (6 bases). The length of the CDR3 is 17 residues. V gave up 6 bases and J gave up 4 bases, with 19 bases separating them. Germline V lookup: CDR1 MGHRA, CDR2 YSYEKL. CDR3 bases: TGCGCCAGCAGTGACCTCCAGGGGCCGGGAGGGGCCAACGTCCTGACTTTC. This encodes CASSDLQGPGGANVLTF.

There are many counts of this clonotype. The DNA of the CDR3 is TGCAGCGTTGAAGAAATCCGGGGGGGAGAGCAGTACTTC. This sequence encodes CSVEEIRGGEQYF. The V call is TRBV29-1, the J call TRBJ2-7, with 8 bases matching TRBD2. The CDR3 sequence is 13 residues long. CDR1 and CDR2 (germline): SQVTM, ANQGSEA. V was clipped by 0 bases and J by 7 bases; unmatched bases: 5.

About this clonotype itself: At one end, the junction sequence differs from germline, possibly due to a read error. The CDR3 loop reads CSASDRQETQYF. CDR3 in DNA: TGCAGTGCTAGTGACAGACAAGAGACACAGTACTTC. V and J are TRBV20-1 and TRBJ2-5; maybe TRBD1 (5 bases). The CDR3 runs to 12 residues. The germline CDR1 and CDR2 sequences are DFQATT and SNEGSKA (reference sequence).

The rearrangement joins TRBV7-2 to TRBJ2-3, with D possibly TRBD1 on 6 matching bases. Trimming removed 2 bases at V and 9 bases at J, with 24 bases between. This CDR3 has 17 residues. CDR1 and CDR2 from the germline V gene are SGHTA and FQGNSA. The CDR3 bases are TGTGCCAGCAGCTTAAGGGGGAACCAAGAGACCCAGTACACGCAGTATTTT. It yields the protein CASSLRGNQETQYTQYF.

This clonotype has a count of ten or more. The chain has TRBV7-3 and TRBJ2-1, with 13 positions matching TRBD2. From germline, CDR1 is SGHTA and CDR2 FQGTGA. With 5 bases clipped from V and 9 bases from J, the junction kept 10 bases outside the gene matches. This CDR3 is 16 amino acids long. CDR3 sequence (DNA): TGTGCCAGCAGCCACCTTCAACTAGCGGGGGGGACTGAGCAGTTCTTC. Residues: CASSHLQLAGGTEQFF.

As concerns this clonotype: Given the absence of the conserved phenylalanine or tryptophan at the CDR3 end, a read error is likely. The V and J genes are TRBV7-9 and TRBJ2-1; D uncertain. The CDR3 runs 12 residues. Trimming shortened V by 5 bases and J by 8 bases, and 10 bases separated the two germline ends. CDR1 and CDR2 (germline): SEHNR, FQNEAQ (reference sequence). Here the CDR3 DNA reads TGTGCCAGCAGCCCGCTTCCCTATGAGCAGTTCCTC. Translating gives CASSPLPYEQFL.

This clonotype has only one observation. V usage is TRBV7-2 and J usage is TRBJ2-2; perhaps TRBD1 as D (5 bases). The V end was cut by 8 bases, the J end by 1 base, with 11 bases between. The CDR3 covers 14 residues. Looked up from germline, CDR1 is SGHTA and CDR2 is FQGNSA. As DNA, the CDR3 is TGTGCCAGCGTCAGCCAGGGGAACACCGGGGAGCTGTTTTTT. It is translated as CASVSQGNTGELFF. Drawing the rest from reference TRBV7-2 and TRBJ2-2, the complete variable domain is GAGVSQSPSNKVTEKGKDVELRCDPISGHTALYWYRQSLGQGLEFLIYFQGNSAPDKSGLPSDRFSAERTGGSVSTLTIQRTQQEDSAVYLCASVSQGNTGELFFGEGSRLTVL.

Regarding this clonotype: A much larger clone differs from this one at a single base, so this may be a read error. The chain uses TRBV12-3 or TRBV12-4 and TRBJ1-1; the match to TRBD1 covers 8 bases. Losses at the gene ends were 6 bases for V and 4 bases for J; bases not matched to a gene: 13. The CDR3 is 16 residues long. The CDR3 DNA is TGTGCCAGCAGCTACCCGGACAGGGCGGGGATCACTGAAGCTTTCTTT. This gives the protein CASSYPDRAGITEAFF.

The chain couples TRBV10-3 to TRBJ1-2; D is unresolved. Germline V gene lookup returns CDR1 ENHRY and CDR2 SYGVKD. Trimming stripped 4 bases from V and 5 bases from J, with 11 bases between. The CDR3 is made up of 13 amino acids. The CDR3 loop is CAISGGREYGYTF. DNA for the CDR3: TGTGCCATCAGTGGTGGGCGGGAGTATGGCTACACCTTC.

The V gene is TRBV7-2, the J gene TRBJ1-1; 8 bases align to TRBD1. The CDR3 length is 14 residues. Germline V lookup: CDR1 SGHTA, CDR2 FQGNSA. Unmatched junction bases numbered 9, after V lost 5 bases and J lost 7 bases. CDR3 amino acids: CASSTQGANFEAFF. The CDR3 coding sequence is TGTGCCAGCAGCACGCAGGGGGCGAACTTTGAAGCTTTCTTT.

As regards this clonotype: The CDR3 does not close with the conserved phenylalanine or tryptophan, likely indicating a read error. The limits of the CDR3 on the DNA are not certain, so only TCRdb's listed CDR3 is given. The rearrangement joins TRBV9 to TRBJ1-4; the table's D call TRBD1 went unverified against the DNA. CDR1 is SGDLS, CDR2 YYNGEE, per germline. The CDR3 comprises 13 residues, both ends counted. The CDR3 is CASSVAGQNNGFI.

As concerns this clonotype: A read error may produce the germline difference seen at one junction end. The rearrangement joins TRBV7-6 to TRBJ2-5; possibly TRBD1 or TRBD2 for D (6 bases each). Per germline, CDR1 SGHVS and CDR2 FNYEAQ. This CDR3 spans 14 amino acids. CDR3 region: CASSLAGGSEAQYF. The CDR3 bases are TGTGCCAGCAGCTTAGCGGGGGGCTCAGAGGCCCAGTACTTC.

For this clonotype: The CDR3 end shows no conserved phenylalanine or tryptophan, and so a read error is likely. It is unclear where the CDR3 begins or ends on the DNA, so no DNA is shown, and the CDR3 is as TCRdb lists it. This CDR3 is CSAGLGTQPNSNQPQHL. V usage is TRBV20-1 and J usage is TRBJ1-5. The CDR3 is made up of 17 amino acids, end residues included. Germline V CDR1 and CDR2: DFQATT, SNEGSKA (reference sequence).

Points on this clonotype: Mismatch with germline at one junction end may stem from a read error. The gene calls are TRBV19 and TRBJ1-1, with a possible D match to TRBD1 (5 bases). The germline gives CDR1 LNHDA, CDR2 SQIVND (reference sequence). CDR3 size: 15 residues. The CDR3: CASSNAGKSSEEAVF. CDR3 sequence (DNA): TGTGCCAGTAGTAACGCAGGGAAGAGTTCCGAGGAAGCTGTCTTT.

With respect to this clonotype: A read error may produce the germline difference seen at one junction end. The chain recombines TRBV24-1 with TRBJ2-7; D remains ambiguous. The CDR3 totals 13 residues. Looked up from germline, CDR1 is KGHDR and CDR2 is SFDVKD. CDR3 residues: CAISSCVSYEQYF. The CDR3 bases are TGTGCCATCAGTAGTTGCGTCTCCTACGAGCAGTACTTC.

This clonotype was observed once. The chain links TRBV19 to TRBJ2-5, with 12 bases matching TRBD2. CDR3 size: 15 residues. V was pared by 3 bases and J by 5 bases, with 4 bases of the junction left unmatched. CDR1 is LNHDA and CDR2 is SQIVND in the germline V gene (reference sequence). In nucleotides, the CDR3 is TGTGCCAGTAGTATTACTAGCGGGGGGACCGAGACCCAGTACTTC. Translation: CASSITSGGTETQYF.

For this clonotype: The missing conserved phenylalanine or tryptophan at the end of this CDR3 makes a read error likely. This chain joins TRBV7-2 and TRBJ2-1; possibly TRBD2 for D (6 bases). Looked up from germline, CDR1 is SGHTA and CDR2 is FQGNSA. The CDR3 loop spans 16 amino acids. V was trimmed by 4 bases and J by 0 bases, leaving 13 bases between them. This chain's CDR3 is CASSSGPTSSYNEQFL. DNA of the CDR3: TGTGCCAGCAGCTCGGGACCGACTAGCTCCTACAATGAGCAGTTCCTA.

The chain employs TRBV5-1 and TRBJ2-5; 9 bases match TRBD2. The CDR3 has 16 amino acids. Germline V CDR1 and CDR2: SGHRS, YFSETQ. V gave up 4 bases and J gave up 1 base; unmatched junction bases: 8. In DNA form, the CDR3 reads TGCGCCAGCAGCCGTCAATGGCGGGGGGGCCAAGAGACCCAGTACTTC. This translates into CASSRQWRGGQETQYF.

The rearrangement joins TRBV15 to TRBJ2-6; D possibly corresponds to TRBD1 (6 bases). This CDR3 contains 18 residues. Germline CDR1 and CDR2: LNHNV and YYDKDF (reference sequence). The V and J ends lost 0 bases and 2 bases respectively, with 14 bases between them. The CDR3 nucleotides read TGTGCCACCAGCAGAGAACTAACAGGGTTCACTGGGGCCAACGTCCTGACTTTC. It encodes CATSRELTGFTGANVLTF.

This clonotype was counted only a few times. V gene TRBV6-2 or TRBV6-3 combines with J gene TRBJ1-2, with TRBD1 as a possible D gene (5 bases). CDR1 is MNHEY and CDR2 is SVGEGT in the germline V gene. Between the trimmed V and J ends, which lost 10 bases and 4 bases, there was a span of 19 bases. The CDR3 runs to 14 residues. CDR3 in DNA: TGTGCCATCAGCCGGGACTGGGGGTCCTATGGCTACACCTTC. As protein: CAISRDWGSYGYTF.